One sample yielded the 27 T cell receptor beta chains listed below, sequenced in a study of T cells in Graves' hyperthyroidism and ophthalmopathy. What was amplified from RNA transcripts were TCR beta CDR3 regions. The primer set for the first-round RT-PCR of the TCR CDR3 was HTBI. TCRdb processed the multiplex PCR reads anew with MiXCR; each CDR3 protein has one entry. The profile covers 300,000 to 450,000 distinct CDR3 sequences, with about a fifth appearing a single time and 40% taken by the ten largest. Source material: blood. The receptors were gathered from a man between 18 and 35 years old with Graves' ophthalmopathy.

The V call is TRBV20-1, the J call TRBJ1-4; possibly TRBD1 for D (5 bases). Trimming pared 3 bases from V and 5 bases from J, leaving 7 bases between. The CDR3 loop spans 12 amino acids. Germline values: CDR1 DFQATT, CDR2 SNEGSKA (reference sequence). The CDR3 region has the DNA TGCAGTGCTAGTCGGGGGAATGAAAAACTGTTTTTT. Its translation: CSASRGNEKLFF.

This clonotype was counted between two and nine times. The rearrangement uses TRBV14 and TRBJ2-2; D is perhaps TRBD2 (5 bases). Germline V gene data show CDR1 as SGHDN and CDR2 as FVKESK. V was shortened by 1 base and J by 2 bases, with 11 bases between the two germline ends. This CDR3 spans 16 amino acids. The CDR3 loop reads CASSQARAANTGELFF. Here the CDR3 DNA reads TGTGCCAGCAGCCAAGCGCGGGCAGCCAACACCGGGGAGCTGTTTTTT.

This clonotype was counted ten times or more. The chain carries TRBV7-9 and TRBJ2-2, with D unresolved. Trimming removed 1 base from V and 0 bases from J, with 9 bases in between. The CDR3 runs 16 residues. The germline V gene encodes CDR1 SEHNR and CDR2 FQNEAQ (reference sequence). Written as DNA, the CDR3 is TGTGCCAGCAGCTTAGAGAACAACGCGAACACCGGGGAGCTGTTTTTT. It encodes CASSLENNANTGELFF.

The gene calls are TRBV5-1 and TRBJ1-4; TRBD1 matches at 7 bases. Germline V lookup: CDR1 SGHRS, CDR2 YFSETQ. CDR3 length: 15 amino acids. After removal of 0 bases from V and 5 bases from J, the junction contained 4 bases not matched to a gene. CDR3 sequence: CASSLVGTVNEKLFF. DNA for the CDR3: TGCGCCAGCAGCTTGGTTGGGACAGTCAATGAAAAACTGTTTTTT.

CDR3 residues: CASSESGPTHNSPLHF. DNA of the CDR3: TGCGCCAGCAGTGAGTCCGGACCTACACATAATTCACCCCTCCACTTT. The chain links TRBV10-1 to TRBJ1-6; D unclear. This CDR3 has 16 amino acids. Germline V gene lookup returns CDR1 WNHNN and CDR2 SYGVQD (reference sequence). With 0 bases removed from V and 5 bases from J, the gap between germline ends came to 11 bases.

This clonotype was observed a handful of times. The chain is built from TRBV24-1 and TRBJ2-7; TRBD1 is a possible D gene (6 bases). This CDR3 region has 12 residues. V was shortened by 9 bases and J by 2 bases, with 10 bases between the two germline ends. Per the germline V gene, CDR1 is KGHDR and CDR2 is SFDVKD. As DNA, the CDR3 is TGTGCCACCGGGGACACTACCTACGAGCAGTACTTC. Amino acid sequence: CATGDTTYEQYF.

This clonotype was seen just once. The V call is TRBV28, the J call TRBJ2-4; D is uncertain. V shed 1 base and J shed 0 bases, with 10 bases lying between them. CDR1 and CDR2 from the germline V gene are MDHEN and SYDVKM. CDR3 size: 16 residues. This chain's CDR3 is CASSLSRRLAKNIQYF. The CDR3 nucleotides read TGTGCCAGCAGTTTATCCCGACGGCTAGCCAAAAACATTCAGTACTTC.

This clonotype was observed a few times. This rearrangement joins TRBV19 to TRBJ2-7; 9 bases line up with TRBD1. The CDR3 is 14 amino acids. Germline lookup yields CDR1 LNHDA and CDR2 SQIVND (reference sequence). V was pared by 3 bases and J by 5 bases, with 5 bases of the junction left unmatched. CDR3 region: CASSMYRGPDEQYF. CDR3 DNA sequence: TGTGCCAGTAGTATGTACAGGGGGCCCGACGAGCAGTACTTC.

This clonotype has just a few counts. This chain uses TRBV19 with TRBJ1-1; 9 nucleotides align to TRBD1. With 4 bases clipped from V and 3 bases from J, the junction kept 6 bases outside the gene matches. CDR1 and CDR2 (germline): LNHDA, SQIVND (reference sequence). The CDR3 length is 15 residues. The CDR3 here is CASSTSDRGHTEAFF. The CDR3 nucleotides are TGTGCCAGTAGTACTTCGGACAGGGGTCACACTGAAGCTTTCTTT.

Many counts were recorded for this clonotype. This rearrangement joins TRBV6-1 to TRBJ1-5; D remains unclear. CDR3 length equals 15 residues. The V end lost 0 bases, the J end lost 3 bases, and 9 bases lay between the germline ends. Per the germline V gene, CDR1 is MNHNS and CDR2 is SASEGT. CDR3 nucleotide sequence: TGTGCCAGCAGTGAAGCGAGGCGGGTCAATCAGCCCCAGCATTTT. Residues: CASSEARRVNQPQHF.

This clonotype was seen many times. CDR3 protein: CASSFHGVSEAFF. The CDR3 DNA is TGTGCCAGCAGTTTCCATGGTGTTAGTGAAGCTTTCTTT. The chain has TRBV12-3 or TRBV12-4 and TRBJ1-1; D not resolved. The CDR3 extends over 13 amino acids. V lost 3 bases and J 7 bases, leaving 12 bases between the germline ends.

V is TRBV24-1 and J is TRBJ2-3, with 16 bases aligning to TRBD2. V was clipped by 4 bases and J by 0 bases; unmatched bases: 6. This CDR3 spans 19 amino acids. Germline lookup yields CDR1 KGHDR and CDR2 SFDVKD. CDR3 nucleotides: TGTGCCACCAGTGACACGGGACTAGCGGGAGGGCGGAGCACAGATACGCAGTATTTT. Translated: CATSDTGLAGGRSTDTQYF.

This clonotype has ten or more counts. V is TRBV6-1 and J is TRBJ2-7; a weak D match, TRBD1 (7 bases). The CDR3 has 14 amino acids. Looked up from germline, CDR1 is MNHNS and CDR2 is SASEGT. The V and J ends lost 11 bases and 2 bases respectively, with 19 bases between them. CDR3 sequence reads: CAAAPGDSTYEQYF. Written as DNA, the CDR3 is TGTGCCGCCGCTCCGGGGGACAGCACCTACGAGCAGTACTTC.

This clonotype was counted many times. The rearrangement joins TRBV2 to TRBJ1-5; possible D gene TRBD1, 6 bases. V was pared by 6 bases and J by 1 base, with 16 bases between. This CDR3 has 16 amino acids. Germline V lookup: CDR1 SNHLY, CDR2 FYNNEI. This chain's CDR3 is CASSAIGGFSNQPQHF. The DNA of the CDR3 is TGTGCCAGCAGCGCCATAGGGGGATTCAGCAATCAGCCCCAGCATTTT. The variable domain in full, completed from reference TRBV2 and TRBJ1-5, reads EPEVTQTPSHQVTQMGQEVILRCVPISNHLYFYWYRQILGQKVEFLVSFYNNEISEKSEIFDDQFSVERPDGSNFTLKIRSTKLEDSAMYFCASSAIGGFSNQPQHFGDGTRLSIL.

V is TRBV28 and J is TRBJ2-3, with 8 bases that match TRBD1. CDR3 length equals 16 residues. V lost 10 bases to trimming and J lost 3 bases; unmatched junction nucleotides: 15. Germline-derived CDR1 and CDR2 are MDHEN and SYDVKM. This chain's CDR3 is CAIKGQVGEITDTQYF. The CDR3 nucleotides are TGTGCCATCAAGGGACAGGTTGGGGAGATAACAGATACGCAGTATTTT.

This clonotype was observed many times. The V call is TRBV11-2, the J call TRBJ2-7; 9 bases fit TRBD1. J lost 4 bases, V lost 4 bases, and 8 bases had no gene match. This CDR3 has 15 residues. The germline V gene encodes CDR1 SGHAT and CDR2 FQNNGV. The CDR3 spells CASSSLTGGWYEQYF. In DNA form, the CDR3 reads TGTGCCAGCAGCTCGCTTACAGGGGGCTGGTACGAGCAGTACTTC.

In this sample, this clonotype turned up a few times. The chain employs TRBV12-3 or TRBV12-4 and TRBJ2-2, with D tentatively TRBD1 or TRBD2 (5 bases each). This CDR3 is 12 amino acids long. CDR3 amino acids: CASRGWTGELFF. The CDR3 coding sequence is TGTGCTTCCCGGGGCTGGACCGGGGAGCTGTTTTTT.

This rearrangement joins TRBV7-2 to TRBJ2-1; TRBD2 matches at 15 bases. Per germline, CDR1 SGHTA and CDR2 FQGNSA. There are 17 residues in the CDR3. V lost 5 bases, J lost 9 bases, and 11 bases stayed unmatched. CDR3 loop: CASSKSRTSGGVFEQFF. The CDR3 DNA reads TGTGCCAGCAGCAAAAGCCGGACTAGCGGGGGGGTGTTTGAGCAGTTCTTC.

This clonotype was counted once. A read error may produce the germline difference seen at one junction end. The chain combines TRBV6-1 with TRBJ2-2; maybe TRBD2 (5 bases). CDR3 length equals 14 residues. CDR1 MNHNS and CDR2 SASEGT come from the germline V gene. The CDR3 nucleotides read TGTGCCAGCAGCCTGGGAGCGCTTCCCGGGGAGCTGTCTTTT. Protein product: CASSLGALPGELSF.

In its sample, this clonotype was seen many times. The chain combines TRBV28 with TRBJ2-3; a weak D match, TRBD1 (6 bases). Trimming left V 4 bases short and J 3 bases short, with 11 bases between. The CDR3 length is 14 residues. Germline CDR1 is MDHEN and CDR2 is SYDVKM. The CDR3: CASSSGQQTDTQYF. The CDR3 DNA reads as TGTGCCAGCAGTTCAGGACAGCAGACAGATACGCAGTATTTT.

This clonotype has a count of ten or more. This chain joins TRBV6-1 and TRBJ2-7; 7 bases are shared with TRBD1. This CDR3 has 15 residues. The trim removed 7 bases at V and 0 bases at J, leaving 9 bases unmatched. Germline V CDR1 and CDR2: MNHNS, SASEGT. CDR3 bases: TGTGCCAGCACGAGAGACCGGGACAGCTCCTACGAGCAGTACTTC. It is translated as CASTRDRDSSYEQYF.

This clonotype occurred many times. This rearrangement joins TRBV2 to TRBJ2-7; D may be TRBD1 (7 bases). V was cut by 11 bases and J by 3 bases, with 17 bases left in between. Germline values: CDR1 SNHLY, CDR2 FYNNEI. This CDR3 is 13 amino acids long. The DNA for the CDR3 is TGTGCCGGGAGGACAGGCGGGGACTACGAGCAGTACTTC. Protein: CAGRTGGDYEQYF.

This clonotype was counted ten times or more. The V call is TRBV20-1, the J call TRBJ2-7; 9 nucleotides align to TRBD2. This CDR3 comprises 13 residues. Germline V lookup: CDR1 DFQATT, CDR2 SNEGSKA (reference sequence). V dropped 5 bases and J dropped 6; count of bases not matched to a gene: 8. CDR3 coding DNA: TGCAGTGCTCACTCGGGACTAGCACCCGAGCAGTACTTC. Protein sequence: CSAHSGLAPEQYF.

This clonotype has more than one count but fewer than ten. The V gene is TRBV7-2, the J gene TRBJ2-1; D may match TRBD1 or TRBD2 (6 bases each). The ends were cut back, 1 base at V and 8 bases at J, with 18 bases in the middle. There are 16 residues in the CDR3. CDR1 and CDR2 from the germline V gene are SGHTA and FQGNSA. The CDR3 spells CASSLDPRGGIYEQFF. In nucleotides, the CDR3 is TGTGCCAGCAGCTTAGACCCGCGAGGGGGGATTTATGAGCAGTTCTTC.

This clonotype has only a few counts. The chain has TRBV12-3 or TRBV12-4 and TRBJ2-1; 8 bases fit TRBD2. There are 13 residues in the CDR3. Trimming took 8 bases from V and 6 from J; bases not matched to a gene: 6. The DNA of the CDR3 is TGTGCCAGCCGCCGGGGGGGGGGCAATGAGCAGTTCTTC. Its translation: CASRRGGGNEQFF.

This clonotype has a count of ten or more. The chain links TRBV27 to TRBJ1-1, with D unclear. Trimming left V 2 bases short and J 6 bases short, with 13 bases between. Germline lookup yields CDR1 MNHEY and CDR2 SMNVEV (reference sequence). The CDR3 length is 14 residues. The CDR3 is CASSLQGEQAEAFF. Here the CDR3 DNA reads TGTGCCAGCAGTTTACAAGGAGAGCAGGCTGAAGCTTTCTTT.

There are many counts of this clonotype. The chain combines TRBV6-6 with TRBJ2-5; D not certain. The germline V and J ends were trimmed by 0 bases and 0 bases, with 11 bases remaining between them. The CDR3 is 16 residues long. Per germline, CDR1 MNHNY and CDR2 SVGAGI (reference sequence). DNA for the CDR3: TGTGCCAGCAGTTACTCCGCGACGGCGTACCAAGAGACCCAGTACTTC. It is translated as CASSYSATAYQETQYF.